These 21 T cell receptor beta chains share one sample of origin, sequenced in a study of blood T cell repertoires in COVID-19. The protocol was immunoSEQ multiplex PCR, while the TCRdb copy is restricted to in-frame clones and leaves out a portion. The sample consists of under 100,000 clones, around 85% of them appearing once. Sequencing was performed on peripheral blood. Every receptor here comes from a man older than 75 with active or convalescent COVID-19.

The chain is built from TRBV9 and TRBJ2-3; D is ambiguous. V gave up 0 bases and J gave up 2 bases, with 7 bases separating them. CDR1 SGDLS and CDR2 YYNGEE come from the germline V gene. CDR3 size: 14 residues. CDR3 coding DNA: TGTGCCAGCAGCGTAGACACACCCACAGATACGCAGTATTTT. It codes for CASSVDTPTDTQYF.

The rearrangement joins TRBV19 to TRBJ1-6, with TRBD1 matching over 10 bases. Per germline, CDR1 LNHDA and CDR2 SQIVND (reference sequence). V shed 7 bases, J shed 10 bases, and the junction held 7 bases outside the gene matches. This CDR3 is built from 14 residues. The CDR3 bases are TGTGCCAGTACAATCGACAGGGGGCTATCACCCCTCCACTTT. Its protein product is CASTIDRGLSPLHF.

This clone came up a few times. The chain has TRBV10-3 and TRBJ1-4; D is possibly TRBD1 (5 bases). The V gene's germline CDR1 is ENHRY and CDR2 SYGVKD. CDR3 length: 13 residues. Trimming took off 11 bases at V and 2 bases at J, with 12 bases between the two ends. CDR3 sequence (DNA): TGTGCCTCCGGGGGGGATACTAATGAAAAACTGTTTTTT. Its translation is CASGGDTNEKLFF.

The V call is TRBV11-3, the J call TRBJ2-2; D is uncertain. This CDR3 has 11 residues. CDR1 SGHNT and CDR2 YENEEA come from the germline V gene. V shed 5 bases and J shed 8 bases, with 6 bases lying between them. The DNA of the CDR3 is TGTGCCAGCAGCAAGCAAGGGGAGCTGTTTTTT. Encoded protein: CASSKQGELFF. Filled out from reference TRBV11-3 and TRBJ2-2, the complete variable domain reads EAGVVQSPRYKIIEKKQPVAFWCNPISGHNTLYWYLQNLGQGPELLIRYENEEAVDDSQLPKDRFSAERLKGVDSTLKIQPAELGDSAVYLCASSKQGELFFGEGSRLTVL.

The CDR3 protein is CASSLDQGVDTQYF. The CDR3 nucleotides read TGCGCCAGCAGCTTGGACCAGGGTGTGGATACGCAGTATTTT. V gene TRBV5-1 combines with J gene TRBJ2-3, with TRBD1 as a possible D gene (5 bases). The CDR3 sequence is 14 residues long. Germline V lookup: CDR1 SGHRS, CDR2 YFSETQ. V was shortened by 0 bases and J by 6 bases, with 11 bases between the two germline ends.

This chain connects TRBV18 to TRBJ1-1; possibly TRBD1 for D (5 bases). Germline V gives CDR1 KGHSH, CDR2 LQKENI. This CDR3 has 14 amino acids. Trimming removed 2 bases at V and 4 bases at J, with 11 bases between. CDR3 in DNA: TGTGCCAGCTCACCAGAAGGGGTAGGCACTGAAGCTTTCTTT. This encodes CASSPEGVGTEAFF.

J is TRBJ1-5 and V is TRBV4-1, with D perhaps TRBD1 (5 bases). CDR3 length equals 13 residues. Trimming took off 0 bases at V and 5 bases at J, with 5 bases between the two ends. Germline-derived CDR1 and CDR2 are MGHRA and YSYEKL. The CDR3 nucleotides read TGCGCCAGCAGCCAAGAAGGGGATCAGCCCCAGCATTTT. Protein sequence: CASSQEGDQPQHF.

The genes are TRBV28 and TRBJ1-1; D gene uncertain. The CDR3 loop spans 13 amino acids. Germline V gene data show CDR1 as MDHEN and CDR2 as SYDVKM. Trimming pared 5 bases from V and 1 base from J, leaving 8 bases between. CDR3 coding DNA: TGTGCCAGCAGTGCCCCAGAGAACACTGAAGCTTTCTTT. Its protein product is CASSAPENTEAFF.

V gene TRBV7-2 combines with J gene TRBJ1-6; the D gene is possibly TRBD1 (5 bases). The CDR3 loop spans 16 amino acids. The V gene lost 5 bases and the J gene lost 7 bases, with 18 bases spanning the gap. CDR1 and CDR2 from the germline V gene are SGHTA and FQGNSA. This chain's CDR3 is CASSPMGRGGNSPLHF. The CDR3 nucleotides are TGTGCCAGCAGCCCCATGGGGAGGGGAGGCAATTCACCCCTCCACTTT.

The chain has TRBV7-2 and TRBJ2-1; 9 positions match TRBD2. J lost 8 bases, V lost 3 bases, and 5 bases had no gene match. The CDR3 is 14 amino acids. Germline V CDR1 and CDR2: SGHTA, FQGNSA. CDR3 in amino acids: CASSFVAGGHEQFF. The CDR3 region has the DNA TGTGCCAGCAGCTTTGTGGCGGGGGGGCATGAGCAGTTCTTC.

The chain uses TRBV5-6 and TRBJ2-2, with 8 bases lining up with TRBD1. CDR3 length: 16 amino acids. CDR1 and CDR2 from the germline V gene are SGHDT and YYEEEE. V lost 3 bases and J lost 3; bases outside the gene matches: 7. CDR3 in DNA: TGTGCCAGCAGCTGGAGGACAGGGTGGGACACCGGGGAGCTGTTTTTT. Protein: CASSWRTGWDTGELFF. Full variable domain (rest looked up from reference TRBV5-6 and TRBJ2-2): DAGVTQSPTHLIKTRGQQVTLRCSPKSGHDTVSWYQQALGQGPQFIFQYYEEEERQRGNFPDRFSGHQFPNYSSELNVNALLLGDSALYLCASSWRTGWDTGELFFGEGSRLTVL.

This rearrangement joins TRBV24-1 to TRBJ1-1; the D gene is possibly TRBD1 (5 bases). The CDR3 runs 12 residues. The germline V gene has CDR1 KGHDR and CDR2 SFDVKD. Trimming pared 10 bases from V and 8 bases from J, leaving 16 bases between. The DNA for the CDR3 is TGTGCCACGCGGGGACTGGGCTTCGAAGCTTTCTTT. Translated: CATRGLGFEAFF.

The chain employs TRBV18 and TRBJ1-5; unclear D gene. Per the germline V gene, CDR1 is KGHSH and CDR2 is LQKENI. There are 13 residues in the CDR3. With 2 bases removed from V and 5 bases from J, the gap between germline ends came to 7 bases. Here the CDR3 DNA reads TGTGCCAGCTCACCATCTCGGGATCAGCCCCAGCATTTT. It is translated as CASSPSRDQPQHF.

This rearrangement joins TRBV29-1 to TRBJ2-2, with 7 bases identical to TRBD1. Germline V gives CDR1 SQVTM, CDR2 ANQGSEA. V shed 6 bases, J shed 6 bases, and the junction held 13 bases outside the gene matches. CDR3 size: 15 residues. The CDR3 region is CSVARQGNFPGELFF. For the CDR3, the DNA is TGCAGCGTCGCTCGACAGGGAAATTTTCCCGGGGAGCTGTTTTTT.

The chain carries TRBV7-9 and TRBJ1-5; the match to TRBD1 covers 7 bases. The V gene's germline CDR1 is SEHNR and CDR2 FQNEAQ (reference sequence). With V trimmed by 5 bases and J by 4 bases, 14 bases remained unmatched. The CDR3 runs to 17 residues. The chain's CDR3 is CASSLETGTASNQPQHF. CDR3 sequence (DNA): TGTGCCAGCAGCCTTGAAACCGGGACAGCGTCAAATCAGCCCCAGCATTTT.

The chain links TRBV18 to TRBJ1-2, with 10 bases aligning to TRBD1. Germline V gene data show CDR1 as KGHSH and CDR2 as LQKENI. With V trimmed by 3 bases and J by 4 bases, 5 bases remained unmatched. This CDR3 comprises 15 residues. CDR3 region: CASSPGQGTSYGYTF. The CDR3 region has the DNA TGTGCCAGCTCACCGGGACAGGGGACTTCCTATGGCTACACCTTC.

The V call is TRBV19, the J call TRBJ1-2, with TRBD1 matching over 12 bases. The germline V gene has CDR1 LNHDA and CDR2 SQIVND (reference sequence). CDR3 size: 16 residues. The J segment lost 0 bases and the V segment lost 6 bases, leaving 5 bases of the junction unmatched. The CDR3: CASSPGQGASNYGYTF. In DNA form, the CDR3 reads TGTGCCAGTAGCCCGGGACAGGGGGCTTCTAACTATGGCTACACCTTC.

This clone was seen just once. The chain couples TRBV20-1 to TRBJ2-1; 8 bases agree with TRBD2. With 6 bases clipped from V and 10 bases from J, the junction kept 5 bases outside the gene matches. CDR1 and CDR2 (germline): DFQATT, SNEGSKA (reference sequence). CDR3 length: 11 residues. The CDR3 nucleotides are TGCAGTGCAAGGACTAGCCGGGAGCAGTTCTTC. Translating gives CSARTSREQFF.

The rearrangement joins TRBV2 to TRBJ1-6; the D gene is possibly TRBD1 (6 bases). The germline V and J ends were trimmed by 5 bases and 7 bases, with 15 bases remaining between them. The CDR3 length is 15 residues. Germline V gene data show CDR1 as SNHLY and CDR2 as FYNNEI. The CDR3 region has the DNA TGTGCCAGCAGTTCCGAGCAGGGGATAAATTCACCCCTCCACTTT. Protein: CASSSEQGINSPLHF.

The chain couples TRBV6-4 to TRBJ2-1; TRBD2 agrees at 7 bases. Germline CDR1 MRHNA, CDR2 SNTAGT. The CDR3 consists of 11 residues. V was clipped by 4 bases and J by 9 bases; unmatched bases: 0. This CDR3 reads CASSGGGEQFF. DNA for the CDR3: TGTGCCAGCAGTGGCGGGGGTGAGCAGTTCTTC.

About this clone itself: The sample holds other DNA sequences that translate to the same CDR3. This chain joins TRBV19 and TRBJ1-5, with no clear D. The V gene's germline CDR1 is LNHDA and CDR2 SQIVND (reference sequence). Trimming shortened V by 3 bases and J by 6 bases, and 6 bases separated the two germline ends. This CDR3 spans 12 amino acids. The CDR3 bases are TGTGCCAGTAGTATCCGGGGTCAGCCCCAGCATTTT. It yields the protein CASSIRGQPQHF.